These 25 T cell receptor beta chains were all obtained from the same sample, sequenced in a study of OX40 agonist ivuxolimab in advanced cancers. The method was immunoSEQ multiplex PCR; TCRdb's version includes in-frame clones alone and lacks a portion of them. The sample lists 35,000 to 45,000 clones; about 80% were seen once. The sequenced sample was CD4+ or CD8+ T cells sorted from blood, obtained in a trial of the OX40 agonist ivuxolimab. These receptors came from an adult with an advanced solid tumor such as melanoma, head and neck, liver or kidney cancer.

This chain joins TRBV9 and TRBJ1-1; D is uncertain. This CDR3 spans 14 amino acids. Germline CDR1 and CDR2: SGDLS and YYNGEE. V dropped 4 bases and J dropped 2 bases, with 12 bases sitting between them. The CDR3 DNA is TGTGCCAGCAGCCCCCACAGAGGAAACACTGAAGCTTTCTTT. Translation: CASSPHRGNTEAFF.

In its sample, this clone was seen once. The rearrangement links TRBV27 to TRBJ1-2, with a tentative D call TRBD1 (6 bases). The CDR3 totals 13 residues. The V end was cut by 6 bases, the J end by 4 bases, with 12 bases between. The germline gives CDR1 MNHEY, CDR2 SMNVEV (reference sequence). The CDR3 loop reads CASSLTRGYGYTF. CDR3 nucleotide sequence: TGTGCCAGCAGCCTGACCAGGGGCTATGGCTACACCTTC.

The chain couples TRBV15 to TRBJ1-1, with TRBD1 matching over 8 bases. Trimming cost V 7 bases and J 5 bases; bases outside gene matches: 9. Per germline, CDR1 LNHNV and CDR2 YYDKDF (reference sequence). This CDR3 has 14 residues. CDR3 loop: CATNAGRGLTEAFF. CDR3 bases: TGTGCCACCAACGCCGGCAGGGGGCTTACTGAAGCTTTCTTT.

This clone was counted between two and nine times. The rearrangement uses TRBV7-9 and TRBJ1-4, with TRBD1 matching over 9 bases. This CDR3 contains 17 residues. The J segment lost 7 bases and the V segment lost 1 base, leaving 10 bases of the junction unmatched. Per the germline V gene, CDR1 is SEHNR and CDR2 is FQNEAQ (reference sequence). This CDR3 is CASSLGSGTGLSEKLFF. CDR3 nucleotides: TGTGCCAGCAGCTTAGGCTCCGGGACAGGGCTGAGTGAAAAACTGTTTTTT.

V is TRBV10-1 and J is TRBJ2-7; D perhaps matches TRBD1 (7 bases). The germline gives CDR1 WNHNN, CDR2 SYGVQD (reference sequence). The CDR3 runs to 15 residues. The ends were cut back, 8 bases at V and 0 bases at J, with 17 bases in the middle. This CDR3 is CASSGGGANSYEQYF. The CDR3 DNA is TGCGCCAGCTCCGGAGGGGGCGCCAACTCCTACGAGCAGTACTTC.

J is TRBJ2-3 and V is TRBV19; 8 bases map to TRBD1. The germline CDR1 and CDR2 sequences are LNHDA and SQIVND (reference sequence). The CDR3 consists of 15 residues. Trimming cost V 5 bases and J 2 bases; bases outside gene matches: 6. CDR3 coding DNA: TGTGCCAGTAGTCAGGGGGCCGGCGACACAGATACGCAGTATTTT. Its translation: CASSQGAGDTDTQYF.

The J gene is TRBJ2-7, the V gene TRBV6-1; 7 bases map to TRBD2. Trimming cost V 0 bases and J 2 bases; bases outside gene matches: 4. Germline V gene sequence: CDR1 MNHNS, CDR2 SASEGT. This CDR3 has 15 amino acids. DNA of the CDR3: TGTGCCAGCAGTGAAGCTGCGGGGGTTGCCTACGAGCAGTACTTC. This encodes CASSEAAGVAYEQYF.

The V and J genes are TRBV11-1 and TRBJ1-6; maybe TRBD1 (6 bases). Trimming pared 2 bases from V and 7 bases from J, leaving 18 bases between. Per germline, CDR1 SGHAT and CDR2 FQDESV (reference sequence). The CDR3 loop spans 17 amino acids. For the CDR3, the DNA is TGTGCCAGCAGCTTATATACCGGACAGCGATCAAATTCACCCCTCCACTTT. This codes for CASSLYTGQRSNSPLHF.

V is TRBV28 and J is TRBJ1-1; a weak D match, TRBD1 (6 bases). The CDR3 extends over 14 amino acids. Germline values: CDR1 MDHEN, CDR2 SYDVKM. V was shortened by 7 bases and J by 5 bases, with 17 bases between the two germline ends. The CDR3 DNA is TGTGCCAGCACCTATGGGTTGAGGGGGACTGAAGCTTTCTTT. Amino acid sequence: CASTYGLRGTEAFF.

This clone was recorded a few times. CDR3 in DNA: TGCGCCAGCAGCTTGGAGGGGTCCTATGGCTACACCTTC. Protein sequence: CASSLEGSYGYTF. The chain links TRBV5-1 to TRBJ1-2; TRBD1 might be the D (5 bases). Germline V gene lookup returns CDR1 SGHRS and CDR2 YFSETQ. Trimming removed 0 bases at V and 4 bases at J, with 7 bases between. The CDR3 is 13 amino acids.

The rearrangement uses TRBV7-2 and TRBJ2-7, with D unclear. In germline, CDR1 is SGHTA, CDR2 FQGNSA. Trimming removed 5 bases from V and 6 bases from J, with 11 bases in between. This CDR3 has 12 residues. For the CDR3, the DNA is TGTGCCAGCAGCCCTCGGCCCCGCGAGCAGTACTTC. Amino acid sequence: CASSPRPREQYF.

This chain connects TRBV28 to TRBJ2-1; tentative D call: TRBD2 (5 bases). The ends were cut back, 8 bases at V and 2 bases at J, with 25 bases in the middle. From germline, CDR1 is MDHEN and CDR2 SYDVKM. The CDR3 spans 18 residues. CDR3 DNA sequence: TGTGCCAGCCTTTTTAGCGTTGGAGACACCCGCACCTACAATGAGCAGTTCTTC. Translating it yields CASLFSVGDTRTYNEQFF.

The genes are TRBV30 and TRBJ1-1; D is undetermined. Trimming pared 5 bases from V and 0 bases from J, leaving 7 bases between. The CDR3 covers 12 residues. The germline gives CDR1 GTSNPN, CDR2 SVGIG (reference sequence). CDR3 sequence reads: CAWVGMNTEAFF. DNA for the CDR3: TGTGCCTGGGTGGGGATGAACACTGAAGCTTTCTTT.

Details on this clone: This may stem from a read error, because a much larger clone lies one nucleotide away. The chain has TRBV4-1 and TRBJ1-3; 9 bases map to TRBD1. The CDR3 runs to 20 residues. Per germline, CDR1 MGHRA and CDR2 YSYEKL. DNA of the CDR3: TGCGTCAGCAGCCAATTTGTAGGACAGGGGTTGTTCAGCTCTGGAAACACCATATATTTT. It codes for CVSSQFVGQGLFSSGNTIYF.

V gene TRBV6-1 combines with J gene TRBJ2-5, with TRBD1 matching 7 bases. Unmatched junction bases numbered 4, after V lost 5 bases and J lost 1 base. Germline values: CDR1 MNHNS, CDR2 SASEGT. The CDR3 loop spans 14 amino acids. The CDR3 loop reads CASSTGQLQETQYF. The CDR3 DNA follows: TGTGCCAGCAGTACGGGACAGCTCCAAGAGACCCAGTACTTC.

The gene calls are TRBV7-3 and TRBJ1-2; D ambiguous. Trimming cost V 2 bases and J 5 bases, with 6 bases left between them. Germline-derived CDR1 and CDR2 are SGHTA and FQGTGA. This CDR3 has 12 residues. The CDR3 DNA sequence: TGTGCCAGCAGCTTAGAGAGATATGGCTACACCTTC. Residues: CASSLERYGYTF.

This chain connects TRBV7-9 to TRBJ2-1, with TRBD2 matching 9 bases. V was pared by 1 base and J by 4 bases, with 5 bases of the junction left unmatched. The CDR3 has 16 residues. Germline lookup yields CDR1 SEHNR and CDR2 FQNEAQ (reference sequence). CDR3 region: CASSLGPGLAYNEQFF. The CDR3 region has the DNA TGTGCCAGCAGCTTAGGACCGGGACTAGCATACAATGAGCAGTTCTTC.

Only a few counts were recorded for this clone. In nucleotides, the CDR3 is TGCGCCAGCAGCTTTAACAGGGGCGAAGATGGCTACACCTTC. This codes for CASSFNRGEDGYTF. This chain joins TRBV5-1 and TRBJ1-2, with 7 bases aligning to TRBD1. The germline gives CDR1 SGHRS, CDR2 YFSETQ. V lost 2 bases to trimming and J lost 6 bases; unmatched junction nucleotides: 7. The CDR3 sequence is 14 residues long.

The chain links TRBV29-1 to TRBJ1-2, with TRBD1 matching over 9 bases. This CDR3 is 12 amino acids long. CDR1 SQVTM and CDR2 ANQGSEA come from the germline V gene. CDR3 bases: TGCGGGTTACAGGGGGCCGACTATGGCTACACCTTC. It codes for CGLQGADYGYTF.

This chain connects TRBV2 to TRBJ2-7; D may be TRBD1 (6 bases). This CDR3 is 12 amino acids long. V lost 6 bases to trimming and J lost 5 bases, with 11 bases between them. Germline V CDR1 and CDR2: SNHLY, FYNNEI. CDR3 sequence: CASRGAGDEQYF. CDR3 nucleotide sequence: TGTGCCAGCAGGGGGGCAGGGGACGAGCAGTACTTC.

The CDR3 spells CASSAGQGYEQYF. DNA for the CDR3: TGCGCCAGCAGTGCCGGACAGGGATACGAGCAGTACTTC. The J gene is TRBJ2-7, the V gene TRBV10-1; 8 positions match TRBD1. The germline CDR1 and CDR2 sequences are WNHNN and SYGVQD (reference sequence). The CDR3 has 13 residues. Trimming took 4 bases from V and 4 from J; bases not matched to a gene: 3.

The chain links TRBV6-1 to TRBJ2-7; possible D gene TRBD2, 6 bases. Trimming took 8 bases from V and 5 from J, leaving 19 bases between them. The CDR3 runs to 14 residues. Germline assignment: CDR1 MNHNS and CDR2 SASEGT. CDR3 in DNA: TGTGCCAGCCGGCAGGGAGGTCTTGCCCACGAGCAGTACTTC. Its protein is CASRQGGLAHEQYF.

The chain has TRBV6-6 and TRBJ2-7, with 7 positions matching TRBD1. Germline CDR1 is MNHNY and CDR2 is SVGAGI (reference sequence). After removal of 6 bases from V and 7 bases from J, the junction contained 12 bases not matched to a gene. The CDR3 has 14 amino acids. Here the CDR3 reads CASSLGQVRGEQYF. Here the CDR3 DNA reads TGTGCCAGCAGCCTCGGACAGGTCAGGGGGGAGCAGTACTTC.

The chain employs TRBV18 and TRBJ2-7; a possible D gene is TRBD2 (5 bases). CDR3 length: 14 residues. Germline V lookup: CDR1 KGHSH, CDR2 LQKENI. V was cut by 4 bases and J by 0 bases, with 10 bases left in between. The CDR3 DNA reads TGTGCCAGCTCACTGTCCACTAGCTCCTACGAGCAGTACTTC. This encodes CASSLSTSSYEQYF.

The chain uses TRBV20-1 and TRBJ1-2, with D possibly TRBD1 on 5 matching bases. The V and J ends lost 5 bases and 8 bases respectively, with 12 bases between them. CDR1 and CDR2 from the germline V gene are DFQATT and SNEGSKA (reference sequence). The CDR3 is 11 amino acids. The CDR3 region is CSAGDASGYTF. The CDR3, as DNA: TGCAGTGCTGGGGACGCCTCGGGCTACACCTTC.